These 7 T cell receptor beta chains originate from one sample sequenced in a study of OX40 agonist ivuxolimab in advanced cancers. The repertoire was sequenced with immunoSEQ multiplex PCR; TCRdb's copy has only in-frame clones and lacks some. This table has about 41,000 clones, approximately 89% appearing once. The sequencing used CD4+ or CD8+ T cells sorted from blood, collected in a trial of the OX40 agonist ivuxolimab. The receptor source for this set is an adult with an advanced solid tumor such as melanoma, head and neck, liver or kidney cancer.

The rearrangement uses TRBV5-8 and TRBJ2-2; TRBD2 matches 8 bases. The ends lost 3 bases at V and 2 bases at J; junction bases unmatched: 6. Germline values: CDR1 SGHTS, CDR2 YDEGEE. The CDR3 totals 16 residues. The CDR3 here is CASSSGTSRNTGELFF. The CDR3 DNA is TGTGCCAGCAGCTCTGGGACTAGTCGAAACACCGGGGAGCTGTTTTTT.

This clone was observed a handful of times. This rearrangement joins TRBV7-2 to TRBJ1-1, with TRBD1 identical over 8 bases. Germline values: CDR1 SGHTA, CDR2 FQGNSA. V lost 4 bases to trimming and J lost 4 bases; unmatched junction nucleotides: 14. This CDR3 has 17 residues. The CDR3 region is CASSSEMPGGGGTEAFF. DNA of the CDR3: TGTGCCAGCAGCTCAGAGATGCCAGGGGGCGGGGGCACTGAAGCTTTCTTT.

This sequence joins TRBV7-2 and TRBJ1-1; 7 bases align to TRBD1. Germline CDR1 is SGHTA and CDR2 is FQGNSA. The CDR3 has 14 residues. J was trimmed by 0 bases and V by 5 bases; bases with no gene match: 3. CDR3: CASSPGQMNTEAFF. For the CDR3, the DNA is TGTGCCAGCAGCCCGGGACAGATGAACACTGAAGCTTTCTTT.

The chain employs TRBV7-9 and TRBJ2-3; 10 bases fit TRBD2. Per the germline V gene, CDR1 is SEHNR and CDR2 is FQNEAQ (reference sequence). J was trimmed by 2 bases and V by 5 bases; bases with no gene match: 13. The CDR3 covers 18 residues. The CDR3 is CASSVWGSTSGTTDTQYF. CDR3 bases: TGTGCCAGCAGCGTATGGGGGTCTACTAGCGGGACCACAGATACGCAGTATTTT.

This chain uses TRBV19 with TRBJ1-1, with D possibly being TRBD1 (6 bases). Germline V gene lookup returns CDR1 LNHDA and CDR2 SQIVND (reference sequence). V lost 1 base and J 5 bases, leaving 14 bases between the germline ends. The CDR3 length is 15 residues. DNA of the CDR3: TGTGCCAGTAGTATAGTTGCAGGGGAAGGAACTGAAGCTTTCTTT. It codes for CASSIVAGEGTEAFF.

The chain has TRBV28 and TRBJ2-3, with a tentative D call TRBD2 (6 bases). From germline, CDR1 is MDHEN and CDR2 SYDVKM. The CDR3 has 14 amino acids. V was shortened by 1 base and J by 7 bases, with 12 bases between the two germline ends. This CDR3 is CASSLSAGWYTQYF. CDR3 nucleotides: TGTGCCAGCAGTTTATCCGCGGGATGGTATACGCAGTATTTT.

The rearrangement joins TRBV7-3 to TRBJ2-2; D not certain. V lost 4 bases to trimming and J lost 2 bases, with 2 bases between them. CDR3 length equals 12 residues. In germline, CDR1 is SGHTA, CDR2 FQGTGA. The CDR3 loop is CASSYNTGELFF. For the CDR3, the DNA is TGTGCCAGCAGCTACAACACCGGGGAGCTGTTTTTT. The full variable domain, in which reference TRBV7-3 and TRBJ2-2 provide the parts outside the CDR3, is GAGVSQTPSNKVTEKGKYVELRCDPISGHTALYWYRQSLGQGPEFLIYFQGTGAADDSGLPNDRFFAVRPEGSVSTLKIQRTERGDSAVYLCASSYNTGELFFGEGSRLTVL.